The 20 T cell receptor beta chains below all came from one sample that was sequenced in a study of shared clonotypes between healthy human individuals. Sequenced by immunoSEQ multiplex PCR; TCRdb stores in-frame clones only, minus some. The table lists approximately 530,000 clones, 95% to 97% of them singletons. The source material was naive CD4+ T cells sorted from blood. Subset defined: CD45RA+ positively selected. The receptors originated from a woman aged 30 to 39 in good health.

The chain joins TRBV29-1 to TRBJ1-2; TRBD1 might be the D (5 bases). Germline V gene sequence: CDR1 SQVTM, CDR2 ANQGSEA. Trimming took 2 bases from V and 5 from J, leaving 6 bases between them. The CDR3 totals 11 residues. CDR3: CSVEKGYGYTF. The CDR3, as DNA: TGCAGCGTTGAAAAGGGGTATGGCTACACCTTC. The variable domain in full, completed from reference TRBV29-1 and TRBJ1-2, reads SAVISQKPSRDICQRGTSLTIQCQVDSQVTMMFWYRQQPGQSLTLIATANQGSEATYESGFVIDKFPISRPNLTFSTLTVSNMSPEDSSIYLCSVEKGYGYTFGSGTRLTVV.

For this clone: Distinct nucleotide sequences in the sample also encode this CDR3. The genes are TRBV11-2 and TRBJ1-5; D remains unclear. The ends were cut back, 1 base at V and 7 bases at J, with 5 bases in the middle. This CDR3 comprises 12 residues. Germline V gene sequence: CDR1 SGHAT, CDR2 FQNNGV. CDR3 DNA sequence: TGTGCCAGCAGCTTAGCTGGGCAGCCCCAGCATTTT. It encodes CASSLAGQPQHF.

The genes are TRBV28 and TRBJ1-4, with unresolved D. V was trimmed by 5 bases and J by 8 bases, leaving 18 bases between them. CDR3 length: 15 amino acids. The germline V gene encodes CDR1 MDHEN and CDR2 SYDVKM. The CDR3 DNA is TGTGCCAGCAGTCCTTCTCATTTGACCCGAGAAAAACTGTTTTTT. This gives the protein CASSPSHLTREKLFF.

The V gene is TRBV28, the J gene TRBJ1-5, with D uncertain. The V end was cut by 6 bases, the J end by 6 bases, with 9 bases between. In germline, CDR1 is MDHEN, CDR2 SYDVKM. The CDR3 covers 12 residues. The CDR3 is CASRGGFQPQHF. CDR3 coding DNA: TGTGCCAGCAGAGGCGGATTTCAGCCCCAGCATTTT.

The CDR3 here is CASSPGGGYGYTF. DNA of the CDR3: TGTGCCAGCAGCCCAGGGGGCGGCTATGGCTACACCTTC. The gene calls are TRBV7-9 and TRBJ1-2; TRBD1 matches 8 bases. Trimming at V came to 5 bases and at J to 4 bases, leaving 3 bases not matched to a gene. The length of the CDR3 is 13 residues. Germline V gene sequence: CDR1 SEHNR, CDR2 FQNEAQ (reference sequence).

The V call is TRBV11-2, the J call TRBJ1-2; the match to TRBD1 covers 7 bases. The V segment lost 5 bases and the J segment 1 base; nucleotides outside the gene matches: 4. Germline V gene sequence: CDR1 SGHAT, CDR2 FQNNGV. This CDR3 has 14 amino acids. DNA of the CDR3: TGTGCCAGCAGCCCGGGACAGAATAACTATGGCTACACCTTC. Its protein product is CASSPGQNNYGYTF.

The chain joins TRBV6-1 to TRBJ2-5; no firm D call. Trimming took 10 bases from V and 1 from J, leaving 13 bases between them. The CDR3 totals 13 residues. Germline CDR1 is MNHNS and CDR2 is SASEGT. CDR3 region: CAISDGPQETQYF. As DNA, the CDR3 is TGTGCCATTTCGGACGGACCCCAAGAGACCCAGTACTTC.

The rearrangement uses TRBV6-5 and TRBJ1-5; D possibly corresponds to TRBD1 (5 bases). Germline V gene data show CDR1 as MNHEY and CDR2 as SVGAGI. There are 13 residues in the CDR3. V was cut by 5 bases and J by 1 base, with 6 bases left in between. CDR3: CASSRGSNQPQHF. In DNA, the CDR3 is TGTGCCAGCAGTCGGGGGAGCAATCAGCCCCAGCATTTT.

In DNA form, the CDR3 reads TGTGCCAGTAGTTACGGGCGGGCTAATGAAAAACTGTTTTTT. Residues: CASSYGRANEKLFF. The chain has TRBV19 and TRBJ1-4; no definite D call. The V end lost 5 bases, the J end lost 3 bases, and 10 bases lay between the germline ends. CDR1 and CDR2 (germline): LNHDA, SQIVND (reference sequence). The CDR3 runs to 14 residues.

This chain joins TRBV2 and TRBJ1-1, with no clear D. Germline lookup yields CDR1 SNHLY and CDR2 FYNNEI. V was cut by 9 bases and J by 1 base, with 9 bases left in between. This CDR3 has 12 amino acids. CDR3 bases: TGTGCCAGTTCGACGGCGAACACTGAAGCTTTCTTT. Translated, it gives CASSTANTEAFF. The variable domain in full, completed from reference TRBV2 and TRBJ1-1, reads EPEVTQTPSHQVTQMGQEVILRCVPISNHLYFYWYRQILGQKVEFLVSFYNNEISEKSEIFDDQFSVERPDGSNFTLKIRSTKLEDSAMYFCASSTANTEAFFGQGTRLTVV.

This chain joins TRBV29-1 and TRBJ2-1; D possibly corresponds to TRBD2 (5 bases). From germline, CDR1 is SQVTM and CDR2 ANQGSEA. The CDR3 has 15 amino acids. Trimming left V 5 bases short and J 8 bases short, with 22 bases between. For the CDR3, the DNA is TGCAGCGTTCCGTCGGGATCCACCCGCGGTTATGAGCAGTTCTTC. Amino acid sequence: CSVPSGSTRGYEQFF.

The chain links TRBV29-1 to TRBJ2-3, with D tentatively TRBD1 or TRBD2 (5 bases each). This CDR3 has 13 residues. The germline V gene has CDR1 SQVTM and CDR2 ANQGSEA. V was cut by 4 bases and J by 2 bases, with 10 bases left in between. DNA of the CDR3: TGCAGCGTTGTAAGAGGGACCACAGATACGCAGTATTTT. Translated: CSVVRGTTDTQYF.

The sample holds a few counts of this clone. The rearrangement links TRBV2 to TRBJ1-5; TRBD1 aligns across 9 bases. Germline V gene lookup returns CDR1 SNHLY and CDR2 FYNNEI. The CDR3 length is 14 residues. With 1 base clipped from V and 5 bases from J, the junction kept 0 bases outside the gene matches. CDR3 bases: TGTGCCAGCAGTGAAGGGACAGGGGATCAGCCCCAGCATTTT. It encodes CASSEGTGDQPQHF.

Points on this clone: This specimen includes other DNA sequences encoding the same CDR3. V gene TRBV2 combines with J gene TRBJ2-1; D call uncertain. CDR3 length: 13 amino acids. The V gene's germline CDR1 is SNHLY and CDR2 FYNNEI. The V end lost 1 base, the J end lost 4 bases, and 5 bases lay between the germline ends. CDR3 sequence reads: CASSEGPYNEQFF. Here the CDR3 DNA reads TGTGCCAGCAGTGAAGGTCCTTACAATGAGCAGTTCTTC.

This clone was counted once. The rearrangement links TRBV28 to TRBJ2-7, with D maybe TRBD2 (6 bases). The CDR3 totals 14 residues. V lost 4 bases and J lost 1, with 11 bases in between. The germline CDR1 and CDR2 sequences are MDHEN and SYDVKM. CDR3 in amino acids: CASSSASASYEQYF. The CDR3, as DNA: TGTGCCAGCAGTTCAGCTAGCGCGTCCTACGAGCAGTACTTC.

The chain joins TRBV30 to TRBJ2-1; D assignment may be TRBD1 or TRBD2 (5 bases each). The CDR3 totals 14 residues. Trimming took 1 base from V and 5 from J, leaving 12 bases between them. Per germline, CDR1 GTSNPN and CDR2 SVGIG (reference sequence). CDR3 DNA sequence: TGTGCCTGGAGTGGGGGACCAGCTAACAATGAGCAGTTCTTC. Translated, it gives CAWSGGPANNEQFF.

CDR3 nucleotides: TGTGCCACCAGCGGTACAGTGACCGGGGAGCTGTTTTTT. Its translation: CATSGTVTGELFF. This chain joins TRBV15 and TRBJ2-2, with D uncertain. The CDR3 has 13 amino acids. V lost 5 bases and J 5 bases, leaving 9 bases between the germline ends. CDR1 is LNHNV, CDR2 YYDKDF, per germline (reference sequence).

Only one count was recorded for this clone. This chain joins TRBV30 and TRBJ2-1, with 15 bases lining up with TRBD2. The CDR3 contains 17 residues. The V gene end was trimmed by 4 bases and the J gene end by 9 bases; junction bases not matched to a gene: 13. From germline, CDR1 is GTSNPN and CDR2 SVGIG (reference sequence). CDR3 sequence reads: CAWTFTRTSGRAGEQFF. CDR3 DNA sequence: TGTGCCTGGACCTTCACCCGGACTAGCGGGAGGGCCGGTGAGCAGTTCTTC.

The DNA for the CDR3 is TGCGCCAGCAGCGCGGACGGCAATAGCAATCAGCCCCAGCATTTT. Encoded protein: CASSADGNSNQPQHF. The chain combines TRBV5-1 with TRBJ1-5; D call uncertain. Trimming removed 4 bases at V and 0 bases at J, with 11 bases between. Germline CDR1 and CDR2: SGHRS and YFSETQ. This CDR3 spans 15 amino acids.

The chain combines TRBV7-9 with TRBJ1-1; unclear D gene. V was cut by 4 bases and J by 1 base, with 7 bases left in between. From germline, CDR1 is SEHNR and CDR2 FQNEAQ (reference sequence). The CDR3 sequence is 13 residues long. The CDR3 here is CASSSRANTEAFF. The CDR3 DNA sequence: TGTGCCAGCAGCTCCCGGGCGAACACTGAAGCTTTCTTT.